The clone carrying this TCR beta chain came up a few times. Antigen unknown. Trimming left V 1 base short and J 5 bases short, with 14 bases between. The germline CDR1 and CDR2 sequences are MGHDK and SYGVNS. There are 15 residues in the CDR3. TCRdb redid the calling of the reads with MiXCR, one entry per CDR3 protein. This table holds just under 550,000 distinct CDR3 sequences, more than 25% found once. This entry belongs to a study of T cell repertoires in cytomegalovirus infection. General study findings and limits: Across the ex vivo response, the dominant clonotypes were HLA-C-restricted CMV-specific TCR beta clonotypes.

The sample comprised PBMCs. The clonotype originates from a human donor in good health (CMV status not recorded). Some clones in this sample may be carry-over from other donors' samples. This chain links TRBV25-1 with TRBJ2-5; D is perhaps TRBD1 (6 bases). The CDR3 sequence is CASSEFTGFDETQYF. The CDR3 bases are TGTGCCAGCAGTGAATTTACAGGGTTTGATGAGACCCAGTACTTC. The full variable domain, with the rest looked up from reference TRBV25-1 and TRBJ2-5, is EADIYQTPRYLVIGTGKKITLECSQTMGHDKMYWYQQDPGMELHLIHYSYGVNSTEKGDLSSESTVSRIRTEHFPLTLESARPSHTSQYLCASSEFTGFDETQYFGPGTRLLVL.